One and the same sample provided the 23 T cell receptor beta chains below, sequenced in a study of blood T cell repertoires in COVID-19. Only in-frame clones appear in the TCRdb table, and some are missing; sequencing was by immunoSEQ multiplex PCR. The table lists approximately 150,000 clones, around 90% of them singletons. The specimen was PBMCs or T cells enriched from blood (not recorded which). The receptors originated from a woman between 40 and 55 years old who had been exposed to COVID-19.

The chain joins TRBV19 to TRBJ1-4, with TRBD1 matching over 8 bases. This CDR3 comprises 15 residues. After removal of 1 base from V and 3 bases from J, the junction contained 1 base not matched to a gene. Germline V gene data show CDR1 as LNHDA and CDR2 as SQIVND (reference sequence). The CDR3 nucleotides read TGTGCCAGTAGTATAGGACAGGGGCCTAATGAAAAACTGTTTTTT. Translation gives CASSIGQGPNEKLFF.

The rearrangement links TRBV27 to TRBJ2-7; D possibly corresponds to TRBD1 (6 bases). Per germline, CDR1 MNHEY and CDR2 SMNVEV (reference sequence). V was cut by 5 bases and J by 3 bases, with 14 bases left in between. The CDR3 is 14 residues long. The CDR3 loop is CASSALTGYYEQYF. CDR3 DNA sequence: TGTGCCAGCAGTGCCCTGACAGGTTACTACGAGCAGTACTTC.

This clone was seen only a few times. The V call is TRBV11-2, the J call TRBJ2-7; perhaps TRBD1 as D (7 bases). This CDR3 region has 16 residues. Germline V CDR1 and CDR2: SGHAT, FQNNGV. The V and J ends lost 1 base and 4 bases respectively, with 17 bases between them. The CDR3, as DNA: TGTGCCAGCAGCTTAGGCTCCGGAGGGGGCGATTACGAGCAGTACTTC. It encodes CASSLGSGGGDYEQYF. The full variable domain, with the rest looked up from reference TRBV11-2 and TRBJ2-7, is EAGVAQSPRYKIIEKRQSVAFWCNPISGHATLYWYQQILGQGPKLLIQFQNNGVVDDSQLPKDRFSAERLKGVDSTLKIQPAKLEDSAVYLCASSLGSGGGDYEQYFGPGTRLTVT.

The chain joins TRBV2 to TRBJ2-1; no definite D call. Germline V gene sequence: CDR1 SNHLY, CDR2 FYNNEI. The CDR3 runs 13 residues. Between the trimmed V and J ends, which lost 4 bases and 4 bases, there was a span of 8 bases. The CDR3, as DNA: TGTGCCAGCAGTGGGAGACGGTACAATGAGCAGTTCTTC. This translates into CASSGRRYNEQFF.

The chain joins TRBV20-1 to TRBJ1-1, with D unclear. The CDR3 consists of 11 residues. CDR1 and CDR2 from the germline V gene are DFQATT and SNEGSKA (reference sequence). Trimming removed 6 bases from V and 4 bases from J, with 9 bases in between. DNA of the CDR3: TGCAGTGCAAAGGAGGCCACTGAAGCTTTCTTT. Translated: CSAKEATEAFF.

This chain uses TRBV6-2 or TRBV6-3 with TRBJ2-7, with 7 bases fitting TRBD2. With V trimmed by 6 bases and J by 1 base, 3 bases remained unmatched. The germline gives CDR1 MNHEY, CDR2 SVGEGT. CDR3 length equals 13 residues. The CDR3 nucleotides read TGTGCCAGCAGCCCGGGGGGTTCCTACGAGCAGTACTTC. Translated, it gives CASSPGGSYEQYF.

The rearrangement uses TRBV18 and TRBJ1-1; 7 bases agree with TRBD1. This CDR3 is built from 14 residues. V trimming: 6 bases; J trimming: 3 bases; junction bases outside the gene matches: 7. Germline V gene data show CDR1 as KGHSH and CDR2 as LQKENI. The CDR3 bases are TGTGCCAGCTCGCGACAGGGTACGGACACTGAAGCTTTCTTT. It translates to CASSRQGTDTEAFF.

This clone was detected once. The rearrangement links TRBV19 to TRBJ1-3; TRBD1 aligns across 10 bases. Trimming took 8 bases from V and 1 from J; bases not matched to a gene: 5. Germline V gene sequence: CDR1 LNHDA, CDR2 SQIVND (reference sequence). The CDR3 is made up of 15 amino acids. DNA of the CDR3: TGTGCCAGTTTGCGGGGACAGGGGTCTGGAAACACCATATATTTT. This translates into CASLRGQGSGNTIYF.

The CDR3 region is CSVESHDRVAGELFF. For the CDR3, the DNA is TGCAGCGTTGAAAGTCACGACAGGGTCGCCGGGGAGCTGTTTTTT. The rearrangement joins TRBV29-1 to TRBJ2-2, with 7 bases aligning to TRBD1. Trimming cost V 2 bases and J 6 bases; bases outside gene matches: 9. Germline V gives CDR1 SQVTM, CDR2 ANQGSEA. This CDR3 is built from 15 residues.

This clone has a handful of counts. The CDR3 nucleotides are TGTGCCAGCAGTGAAGATTCCGGGTCAGATACGCAGTATTTT. Amino acids: CASSEDSGSDTQYF. This chain links TRBV28 with TRBJ2-3; no clear D. This CDR3 spans 14 amino acids. Germline CDR1 MDHEN, CDR2 SYDVKM. The germline V and J ends were trimmed by 5 bases and 4 bases, with 13 bases remaining between them.

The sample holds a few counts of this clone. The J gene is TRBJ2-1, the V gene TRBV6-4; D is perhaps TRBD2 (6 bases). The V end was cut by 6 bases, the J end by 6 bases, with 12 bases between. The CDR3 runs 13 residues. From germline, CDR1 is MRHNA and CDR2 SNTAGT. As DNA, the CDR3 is TGTGCCAGCAGCCCCCTGGGGGGCAATGAGCAGTTCTTC. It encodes CASSPLGGNEQFF.

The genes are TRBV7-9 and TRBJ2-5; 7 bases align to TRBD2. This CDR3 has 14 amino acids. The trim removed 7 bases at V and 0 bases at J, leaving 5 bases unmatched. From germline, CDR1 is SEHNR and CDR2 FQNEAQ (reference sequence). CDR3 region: CASTPREYQETQYF. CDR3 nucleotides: TGTGCCAGCACCCCGCGGGAGTACCAAGAGACCCAGTACTTC. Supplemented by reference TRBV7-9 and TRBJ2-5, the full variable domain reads DTGVSQNPRHKITKRGQNVTFRCDPISEHNRLYWYRQTLGQGPEFLTYFQNEAQLEKSRLLSDRFSAERPKGSFSTLEIQRTEQGDSAMYLCASTPREYQETQYFGPGTRLLVL.

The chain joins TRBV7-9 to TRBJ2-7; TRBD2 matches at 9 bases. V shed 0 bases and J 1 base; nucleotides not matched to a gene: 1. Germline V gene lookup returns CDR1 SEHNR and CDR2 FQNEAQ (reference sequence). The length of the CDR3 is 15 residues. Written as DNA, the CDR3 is TGTGCCAGCAGCTTAGCGGCGGGGGGGTCCTACGAGCAGTACTTC. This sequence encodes CASSLAAGGSYEQYF.

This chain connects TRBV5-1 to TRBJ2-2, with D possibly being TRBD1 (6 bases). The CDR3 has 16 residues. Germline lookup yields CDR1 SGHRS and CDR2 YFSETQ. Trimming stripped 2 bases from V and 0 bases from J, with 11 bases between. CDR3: CASSFSGAANTGELFF. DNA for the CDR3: TGCGCCAGCAGCTTCTCAGGGGCGGCGAACACCGGGGAGCTGTTTTTT.

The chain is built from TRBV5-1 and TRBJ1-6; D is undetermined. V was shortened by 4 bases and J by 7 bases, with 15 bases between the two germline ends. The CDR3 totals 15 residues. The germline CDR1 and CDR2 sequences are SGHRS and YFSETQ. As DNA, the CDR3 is TGCGCCAGCAGCCCGACGAATCAGGCAAATTCACCCCTCCACTTT. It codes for CASSPTNQANSPLHF.

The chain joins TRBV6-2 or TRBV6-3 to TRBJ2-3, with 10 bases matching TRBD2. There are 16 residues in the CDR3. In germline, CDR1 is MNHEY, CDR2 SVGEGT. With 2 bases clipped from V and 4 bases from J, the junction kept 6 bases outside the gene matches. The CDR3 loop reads CASSYGAGGLPDTQYF. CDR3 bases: TGTGCCAGCAGTTACGGAGCGGGGGGGCTCCCAGATACGCAGTATTTT.

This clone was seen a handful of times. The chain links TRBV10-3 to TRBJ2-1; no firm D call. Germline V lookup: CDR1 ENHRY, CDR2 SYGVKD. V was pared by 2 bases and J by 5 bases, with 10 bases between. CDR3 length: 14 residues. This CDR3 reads CAISETLGNNEQFF. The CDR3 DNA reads TGTGCCATCAGTGAGACCCTAGGAAACAATGAGCAGTTCTTC.

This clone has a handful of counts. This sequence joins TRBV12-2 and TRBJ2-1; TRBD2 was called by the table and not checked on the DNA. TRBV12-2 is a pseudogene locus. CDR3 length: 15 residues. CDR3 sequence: CASRRVMTPYNEQFF. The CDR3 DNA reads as TGTGCAAGTCGGCGCGTGATGACTCCCTACAATGAGCAGTTCTTC.

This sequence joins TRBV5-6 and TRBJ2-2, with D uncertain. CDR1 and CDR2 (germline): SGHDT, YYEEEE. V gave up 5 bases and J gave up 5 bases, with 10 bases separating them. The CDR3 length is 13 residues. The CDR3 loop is CASRVSRTGELFF. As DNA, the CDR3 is TGTGCCAGCAGAGTCTCCAGAACCGGGGAGCTGTTTTTT.

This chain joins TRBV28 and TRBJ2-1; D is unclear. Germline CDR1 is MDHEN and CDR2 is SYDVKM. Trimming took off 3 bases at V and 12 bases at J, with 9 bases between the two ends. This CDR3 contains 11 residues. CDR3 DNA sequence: TGTGCCAGCAGTTTCCCTGAGATGCAGTTCTTC. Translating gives CASSFPEMQFF.

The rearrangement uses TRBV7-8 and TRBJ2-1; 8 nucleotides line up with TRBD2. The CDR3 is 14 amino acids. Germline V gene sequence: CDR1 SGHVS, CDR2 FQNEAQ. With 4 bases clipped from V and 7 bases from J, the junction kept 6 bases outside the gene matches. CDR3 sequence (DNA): TGTGCCAGCAGCTCTACGGGACTAGTAAATGAGCAGTTCTTC. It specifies CASSSTGLVNEQFF.

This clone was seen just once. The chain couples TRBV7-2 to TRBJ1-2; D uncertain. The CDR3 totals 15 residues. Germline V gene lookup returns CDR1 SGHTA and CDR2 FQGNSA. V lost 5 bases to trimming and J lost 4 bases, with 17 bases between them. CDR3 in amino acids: CASSPSSALGYGYTF. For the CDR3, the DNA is TGTGCCAGCAGCCCAAGCTCAGCTCTAGGCTATGGCTACACCTTC.

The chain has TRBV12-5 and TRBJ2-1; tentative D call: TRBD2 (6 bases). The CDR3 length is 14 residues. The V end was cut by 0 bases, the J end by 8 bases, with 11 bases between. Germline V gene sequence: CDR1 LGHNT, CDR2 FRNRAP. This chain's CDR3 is CASGLVPRGDEQFF. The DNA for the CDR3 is TGTGCTAGTGGTTTGGTACCTCGCGGGGATGAGCAGTTCTTC.